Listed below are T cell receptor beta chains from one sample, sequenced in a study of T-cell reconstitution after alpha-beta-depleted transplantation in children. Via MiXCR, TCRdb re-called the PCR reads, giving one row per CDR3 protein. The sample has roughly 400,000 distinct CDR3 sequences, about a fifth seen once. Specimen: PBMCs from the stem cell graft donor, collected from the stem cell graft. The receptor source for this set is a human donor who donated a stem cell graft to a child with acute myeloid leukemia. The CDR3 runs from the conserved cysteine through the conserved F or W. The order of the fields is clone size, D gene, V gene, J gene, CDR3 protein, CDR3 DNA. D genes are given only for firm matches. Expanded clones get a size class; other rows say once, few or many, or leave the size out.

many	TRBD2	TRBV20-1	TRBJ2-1	CSAQPTSGRDNEQFF	TGCAGTGCCCAACCGACTAGCGGGAGAGACAATGAGCAGTTCTTC
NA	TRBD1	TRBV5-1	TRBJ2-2	CASSQPGTATGELFF	TGCGCCAGCAGCCAACCCGGGACAGCCACCGGGGAGCTGTTTTTT
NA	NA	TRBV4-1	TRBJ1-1	CASSQKAGANTEAFF	TGCGCCAGCAGCCAAAAAGCGGGTGCGAACACTGAAGCTTTCTTT
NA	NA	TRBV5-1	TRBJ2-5	CASSLAARGGETQYF	TGCGCCAGCAGCTTGGCCGCGCGGGGAGGAGAGACCCAGTACTTC
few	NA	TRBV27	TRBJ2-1	CASSSTPKEDYSFF	TGTGCCAGCAGTTCCACTCCCAAAGAGGACTACAGTTTCTTC
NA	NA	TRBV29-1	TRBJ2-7	CSVEADSYEQYF	TGCAGCGTTGAGGCCGACTCCTACGAGCAGTACTTC
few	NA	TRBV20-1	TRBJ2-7	CSAKTGETYEQYF	TGCAGTGCTAAAACCGGGGAAACCTACGAGCAGTACTTC
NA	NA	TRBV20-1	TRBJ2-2	CSARPRTISRYTGELFF	TGCAGTGCTCGCCCCCGGACCATAAGTAGATACACCGGGGAGCTGTTTTTT
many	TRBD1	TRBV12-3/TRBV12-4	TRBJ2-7	CASRSPADRVYEQYF	TGTGCCAGCAGATCGCCGGCGGACAGGGTCTACGAGCAGTACTTC
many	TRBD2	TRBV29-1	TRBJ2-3	CSVDLAGGDTQYF	TGCAGCGTTGACCTAGCGGGTGGAGATACGCAGTATTTT
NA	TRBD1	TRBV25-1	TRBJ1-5	CASSARTGHNQPQHF	TGTGCCAGCAGTGCCAGGACAGGGCACAATCAGCCCCAGCATTTT
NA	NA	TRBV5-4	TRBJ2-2	CASSLAFSVYGELFF	TGTGCCAGCAGCTTGGCGTTCAGCGTCTACGGGGAGCTGTTTTTT
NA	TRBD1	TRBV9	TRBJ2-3	CASSIQTGLAGDTQYF	TGTGCCAGCAGCATCCAGACAGGGTTGGCTGGAGATACGCAGTATTTT
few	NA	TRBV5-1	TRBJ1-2	CASSLDSLTYGYTF	TGCGCCAGCAGCTTGGACAGTTTAACTTATGGCTACACCTTC
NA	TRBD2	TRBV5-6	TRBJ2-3	CASSFGTITDTQYF	TGTGCCAGCAGCTTTGGGACTATCACAGATACGCAGTATTTT
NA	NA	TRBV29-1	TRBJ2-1	CSVGVLGKYNEQFF	TGCAGCGTTGGAGTTTTGGGGAAATACAATGAGCAGTTCTTC
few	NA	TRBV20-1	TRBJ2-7	CSVLDQRGIHEQYF	TGCAGTGTATTAGACCAACGGGGCATCCACGAGCAGTACTTC
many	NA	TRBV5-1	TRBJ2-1	CASSFSVGDSYNEQFF	TGCGCCAGCAGCTTTTCTGTGGGGGATTCCTACAATGAGCAGTTCTTC
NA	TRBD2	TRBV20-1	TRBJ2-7	CSARDLTSGTYEQYF	TGCAGTGCTAGAGATCTTACTAGCGGGACCTACGAGCAGTACTTC
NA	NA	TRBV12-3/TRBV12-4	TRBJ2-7	CASSLSLALSSYEQYF	TGTGCCAGCAGTTTAAGCCTAGCGCTAAGCTCCTACGAGCAGTACTTC
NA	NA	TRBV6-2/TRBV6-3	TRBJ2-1	CASNSQPRQNNEQFF	TGTGCCAGCAACTCCCAACCGCGGCAGAACAATGAGCAGTTCTTC
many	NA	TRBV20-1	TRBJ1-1	CSASMYLTWGTEAFF	TGCAGTGCTTCCATGTACCTAACTTGGGGCACTGAAGCTTTCTTT
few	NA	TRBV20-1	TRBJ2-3	CSAPIRRDTQYF	TGCAGTGCTCCCATAAGGAGGGATACGCAGTATTTT
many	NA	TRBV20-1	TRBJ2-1	CSAKPHEQFF	TGCAGTGCGAAACCCCATGAGCAGTTCTTC
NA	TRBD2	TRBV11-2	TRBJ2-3	CASSLYPGGSTDTQYF	TGTGCCAGCAGCTTATATCCGGGGGGAAGCACAGATACGCAGTATTTT
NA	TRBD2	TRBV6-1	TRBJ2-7	CASNRASGAYEQYF	TGTGCCAGCAATCGGGCTAGCGGGGCCTACGAGCAGTACTTC
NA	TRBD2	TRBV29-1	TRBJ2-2	CSVETGDWLAGVTGELFF	TGCAGCGTTGAGACAGGGGACTGGCTAGCGGGAGTAACCGGGGAGCTGTTTTTT
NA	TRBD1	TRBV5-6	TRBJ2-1	CASSLPGTGLRNEQFF	TGTGCCAGCAGCTTGCCTGGGACAGGGTTGAGGAATGAGCAGTTCTTC
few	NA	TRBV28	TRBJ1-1	CASNPFRRAQTNTEAFF	TGTGCCAGCAACCCTTTCCGCAGGGCCCAAACGAACACTGAAGCTTTCTTT
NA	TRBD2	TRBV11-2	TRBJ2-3	CASSLIRTSGRPGTDTQYF	TGTGCCAGCAGCTTAATCCGCACTAGCGGGAGGCCGGGCACAGATACGCAGTATTTT
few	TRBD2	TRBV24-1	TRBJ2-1	CATSTSTSGYYNEQFF	TGTGCCACCAGTACCTCGACTAGCGGATACTACAATGAGCAGTTCTTC
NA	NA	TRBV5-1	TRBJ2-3	CASSLVFREGTDTQYF	TGCGCCAGCAGCTTGGTTTTTAGGGAGGGCACAGATACGCAGTATTTT
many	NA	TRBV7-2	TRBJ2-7	CASSEAHEQYF	TGTGCCAGCAGCGAAGCACACGAGCAGTACTTC
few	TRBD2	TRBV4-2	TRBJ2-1	CASSPLGTSLNPVYNEQFF	TGTGCCAGCAGCCCTCTAGGGACTAGCCTAAACCCCGTCTACAATGAGCAGTTCTTC
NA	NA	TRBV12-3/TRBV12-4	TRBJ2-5	CASTDQGKEETQYF	TGTGCCAGCACCGACCAGGGGAAGGAAGAGACCCAGTACTTC
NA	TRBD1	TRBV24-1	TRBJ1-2	CATSGGPGQIYGYTF	TGTGCCACCAGTGGGGGACCGGGACAGATCTATGGCTACACCTTC
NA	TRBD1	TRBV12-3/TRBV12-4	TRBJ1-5	CASTQGGGSNQPQHF	TGTGCCAGCACCCAGGGGGGAGGGAGCAATCAGCCCCAGCATTTT
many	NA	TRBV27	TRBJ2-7	CASSLSGSTYEQYF	TGTGCCAGCAGTTTATCCGGGTCAACCTACGAGCAGTACTTC
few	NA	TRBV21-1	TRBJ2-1	CASSIGKGGASQHLSEQFF	TGTGCCAGCAGCATCGGAAAGGGGGGGGCATCCCAACATCTTAGTGAGCAGTTCTTC
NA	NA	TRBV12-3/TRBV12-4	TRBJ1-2	CASSLGQVRVGGVSGYTF	TGTGCCAGCAGTTTAGGACAAGTAAGAGTCGGGGGCGTGAGTGGCTACACCTTC
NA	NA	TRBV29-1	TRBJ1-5	CSALLTEGCQPQHF	TGCAGCGCCCTACTGACAGAGGGGTGTCAGCCCCAGCATTTT
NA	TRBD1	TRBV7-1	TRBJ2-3	CASRSGGADTQYF	TGTGCCAGCCGCTCAGGGGGCGCAGATACGCAGTATTTT
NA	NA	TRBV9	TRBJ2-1	CASSVQSTPEQFF	TGTGCCAGCAGCGTACAGTCAACCCCCGAGCAGTTCTTC
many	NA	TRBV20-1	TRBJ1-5	CSALGINRESNQPQHF	TGCAGTGCTCTTGGGATTAACAGGGAAAGCAATCAGCCCCAGCATTTT
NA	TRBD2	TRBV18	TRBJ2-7	CASSQSAGGPGYEQYF	TGTGCCAGCTCACAGTCAGCGGGAGGGCCTGGGTACGAGCAGTACTTC
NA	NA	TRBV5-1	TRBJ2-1	CASSLEYRGGGNEQFF	TGCGCCAGCAGCTTGGAGTACAGGGGTGGGGGGAATGAGCAGTTCTTC
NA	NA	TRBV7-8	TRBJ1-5	CASSLRQAPGQPQHF	TGTGCCAGCAGCCTCCGACAGGCCCCAGGACAGCCCCAGCATTTT
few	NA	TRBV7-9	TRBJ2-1	CASSLTLSPYNEQFF	TGTGCCAGCAGCTTAACACTTTCCCCCTACAATGAGCAGTTCTTC
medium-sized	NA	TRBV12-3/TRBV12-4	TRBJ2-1	CASSLSAGSKEQFF	TGTGCCAGCAGTTTAAGCGCGGGATCGAAGGAGCAGTTCTTC
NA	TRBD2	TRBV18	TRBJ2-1	CASSPALAGNDNEQFF	TGTGCCAGCTCACCGGCCTTAGCGGGGAACGACAATGAGCAGTTCTTC
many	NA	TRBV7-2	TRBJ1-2	CASTKGMGDYGYTF	TGTGCCAGCACCAAAGGCATGGGGGACTATGGCTACACCTTC